The T cell receptor (beta chain) under discussion was sequenced for a study of blood T cell repertoires in COVID-19 (dated by TCRdb to 2019 to 2021). A note on the overall study: Samples covering the acute and convalescent phases of COVID-19 were provided by collaborators in the United States, Italy and Spain. Where available, HLA class I and class II types were obtained from metadata supplied by the sample provider rather than from assay-based typing. Samples came from the ongoing ImmuneRACE study (first 160 participants) plus 1,254 subjects from 6 global collaborators. A de-identified subject ID, COVID-19 status, age in years and sex were almost always included in the sample metadata. Subjects who had been exposed to COVID-19, were actively infected with it, or had recovered from it provided the deeply sampled blood TCRbeta repertoires that made up the dataset. The prospective study material was composed of cDNA or gDNA derived from T cells, B-cell-depleted T cells, or PBMCs. The repertoires were released in a freely available public database meant as a resource for research on the immune response to SARS-CoV-2. Results and caveats for the whole study, not just this receptor: The amount of clinical and demographic metadata varied by source and participant and was provided uncurated.

Notes on this clone: What antigen it recognizes has not been identified. Base qualities are missing; no much larger clone stands one base away.

Whole blood was collected in K2EDTA tubes by collaborating institutions according to the institutions' own protocols. Collaborator samples were shipped for TCRbeta analysis as frozen whole blood, isolated PBMCs, or DNA extracted from either sample type. From the cysteine up to the phenylalanine, the CDR3 has a length of 15 residues. Solely the CDR3 DNA is kept, with 45 bases framed from the first base. V lost 1 base and J lost 4 bases, and the count of bases not matched to a germline gene is 6. The germline V gene specifies SGHTS as CDR1 and YDEGEE as CDR2. The immunoSEQ Assay, a bias-controlled multiplex PCR, was used to amplify TCRbeta CDR3 regions from genomic DNA. For the original study's pipeline: Within the assay, amplification of reference gene primers was used to estimate how many nucleated cells each sample contained. Sequence reads were collapsed and filtered to measure the absolute abundance of every unique TCRbeta CDR3 rearrangement. Productive Simpson clonality was computed per sample as the square root of Simpson's diversity index over productive rearrangements. Entries here come from immuneACCESS through TCRdb and include only in-frame sequences with V and J called. Some clones fail to appear in such tables; in the studies checked, an unresolved V gene covers under half of the shortfall, and the cause of the remainder is unknown. V, J and clone size reflect that table, while D and trimming were determined from the DNA. This sample gives some 50,000 clones in total; 68% of them show up just once. Just under 9% of the sample is held by the ten biggest clonotypes.

The clonotype comes from a woman aged 70-85 years with acute or convalescent COVID-19. Sequencing input: peripheral blood. The rearranged segments are TRBV5-8 and TRBJ2-5; TRBD1 fits 8 bases in the junction. For the CDR3, the sequence is CASSLQGARPETQYF. The sequenced DNA is TGTGCCAGCAGCTTGCAGGGGGCGCGTCCAGAGACCCAGTACTTC.